The clone carrying this T cell receptor beta chain was observed at least ten times. Its antigen is undetermined. The data originate from a study of neurological immune-mediated disorders. Each TCR transcript was tagged with a 10-nucleotide random UMI during 5'RACE. TCRdb re-analysed the 5' RACE reads in MiXCR, keeping a single row per CDR3 protein. The sample has about 46,000 distinct CDR3 sequences, about 2% seen once. Study-wide results and caveats: One related-CDR3 cluster, found by phylogenetic grouping, held repertoires of 18 of 34 multiple sclerosis patients and is a possible signature. The multiple sclerosis repertoire cluster was associated with no clinical or MRI feature.

Sequenced input: PBMCs. This clonotype was sampled from a woman in her forties with multiple sclerosis.

The CDR3 sequence: CSAGMGGSGEQFF. The CDR3 DNA reads as TGCAGCGCTGGGATGGGGGGCAGTGGTGAGCAGTTCTTC. The rearrangement uses TRBV29-1 and TRBJ2-1, with D perhaps given as TRBD1 or TRBD2 (6 bases each). Germline V gene sequence: CDR1 SQVTM, CDR2 ANQGSEA. Trimming took 7 bases from V and 9 from J, leaving 19 bases between them. The CDR3 runs 13 residues.